This T cell receptor beta chain was recovered during a study of beta chain features in type 1 diabetes. Study-wide results and caveats: Researchers could not determine here whether HLA type influences TCRB rearrangement.

Reverse transcribing all isolated RNA meant expressed TCRB transcripts were sequenced. Assay: immunoSEQ multiplex PCR; the TCRdb copy retains only in-frame clones and omits some. The sample carries around 40,000 clones, around 50% recorded once. Purity (above 95%) was reached by all sorted populations. Germline CDR1 reads LGHNA; CDR2 reads YNFKEQ. CDR3 length: 21 amino acids. The V gene end was trimmed by 1 base and the J gene end by 0 bases; junction bases not matched to a gene: 12. Details on this clone: The antigen remains undetermined.

The sample was Tregs from blood. The sequence was obtained from a woman in her late teens or twenties in good health. The rearrangement links TRBV4-2 to TRBJ2-6, with 10 bases lining up with TRBD1. CDR3 in amino acids: CASSQGRDRGSSFSGANVLTF. DNA for the CDR3: TGTGCCAGCAGCCAAGGCCGGGACAGGGGTTCTTCTTTCTCTGGGGCCAACGTCCTGACTTTC.